This TCR beta chain derives from a study of T cell changes during pregnancy in multiple sclerosis. The assay was immunoSEQ multiplex PCR, and TCRdb's table has in-frame clones only and misses some. The sample yields 35,000 or so clones, approximately 91% seen once. Deletions cut 1 base from V and 2 bases from J, with 4 bases between. The CDR3 has 12 amino acids. Germline V gene sequence: CDR1 SQVTM, CDR2 ANQGSEA. Here the sequenced sample was peripheral blood, taken in the second trimester of pregnancy. The rearrangement uses TRBV29-1 and TRBJ2-3; D remains unclear. This receptor was taken from a female donor in good health, enrolled as a control in a pregnancy study. The CDR3 protein is CSVEVNTDTQYF. Written as DNA, the CDR3 is TGCAGCGTTGAAGTAAACACAGATACGCAGTATTTT.